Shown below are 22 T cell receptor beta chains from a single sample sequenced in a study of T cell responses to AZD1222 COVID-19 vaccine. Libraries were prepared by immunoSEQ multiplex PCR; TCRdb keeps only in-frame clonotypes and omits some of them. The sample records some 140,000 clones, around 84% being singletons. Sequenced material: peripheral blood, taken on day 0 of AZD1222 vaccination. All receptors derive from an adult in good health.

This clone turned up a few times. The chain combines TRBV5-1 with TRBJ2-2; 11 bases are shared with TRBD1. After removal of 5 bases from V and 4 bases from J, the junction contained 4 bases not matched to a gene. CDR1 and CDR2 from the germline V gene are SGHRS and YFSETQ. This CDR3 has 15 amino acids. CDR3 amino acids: CASRPGTGGTGELFF. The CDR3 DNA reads TGCGCCAGCAGGCCCGGGACAGGGGGCACCGGGGAGCTGTTTTTT.

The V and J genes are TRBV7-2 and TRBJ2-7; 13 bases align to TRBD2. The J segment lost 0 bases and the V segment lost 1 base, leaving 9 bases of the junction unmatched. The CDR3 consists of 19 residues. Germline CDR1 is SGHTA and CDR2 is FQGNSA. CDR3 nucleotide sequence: TGTGCCAGCAGCTTAGGGCGGACTAGCGGGGGTCCTAGCTCCTACGAGCAGTACTTC. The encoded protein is CASSLGRTSGGPSSYEQYF.

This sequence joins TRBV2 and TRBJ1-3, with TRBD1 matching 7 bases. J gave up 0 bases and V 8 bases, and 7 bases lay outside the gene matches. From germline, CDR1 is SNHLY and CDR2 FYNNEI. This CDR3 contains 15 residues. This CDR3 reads CASGTAGVSGNTIYF. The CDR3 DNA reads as TGTGCCAGCGGGACAGCCGGAGTCTCTGGAAACACCATATATTTT.

CDR3 DNA: TGCGCCAGCAGCCCCGGGACAGGGACCTACGAGCAGTACTTC. Translated, it gives CASSPGTGTYEQYF. The V and J genes are TRBV5-1 and TRBJ2-7; 9 nucleotides line up with TRBD1. The V and J ends lost 4 bases and 2 bases, in that order; junction bases with no gene match: 4. The germline V gene encodes CDR1 SGHRS and CDR2 YFSETQ. The CDR3 has 14 amino acids.

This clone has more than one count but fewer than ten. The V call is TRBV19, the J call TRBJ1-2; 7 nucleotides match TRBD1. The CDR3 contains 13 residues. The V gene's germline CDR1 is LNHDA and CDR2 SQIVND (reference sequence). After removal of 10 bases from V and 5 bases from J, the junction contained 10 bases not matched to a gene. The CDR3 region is CATNRGALYGYTF. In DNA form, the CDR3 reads TGTGCCACTAACAGGGGAGCCCTTTATGGCTACACCTTC.

Here the CDR3 reads CATSRDLRRSPNYEQYF. The CDR3 DNA is TGTGCCACCAGCAGAGATCTAAGGCGAAGCCCGAACTACGAGCAGTACTTC. The V gene is TRBV15, the J gene TRBJ2-7; D unresolved. This CDR3 contains 17 residues. CDR1 and CDR2 from the germline V gene are LNHNV and YYDKDF (reference sequence). V was trimmed by 0 bases and J by 3 bases, leaving 18 bases between them. Full variable domain (remainder filled in from reference TRBV15 and TRBJ2-7): DAMVIQNPRYQVTQFGKPVTLSCSQTLNHNVMYWYQQKSSQAPKLLFHYYDKDFNNEADTPDNFQSRRPNTSFCFLDIRSPGLGDTAMYLCATSRDLRRSPNYEQYFGPGTRLTVT.

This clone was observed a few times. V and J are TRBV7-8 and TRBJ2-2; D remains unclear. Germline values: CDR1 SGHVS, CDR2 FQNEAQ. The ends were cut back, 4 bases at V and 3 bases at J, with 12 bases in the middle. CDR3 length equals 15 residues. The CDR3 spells CASSSTSIYTGELFF. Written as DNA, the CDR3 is TGTGCCAGCAGCTCAACGTCAATTTACACCGGGGAGCTGTTTTTT.

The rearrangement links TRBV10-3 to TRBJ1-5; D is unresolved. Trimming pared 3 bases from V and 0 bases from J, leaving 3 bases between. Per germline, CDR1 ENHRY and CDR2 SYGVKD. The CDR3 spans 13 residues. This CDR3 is CAISDNSNQPQHF. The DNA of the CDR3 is TGTGCCATCAGTGATAATAGCAATCAGCCCCAGCATTTT.

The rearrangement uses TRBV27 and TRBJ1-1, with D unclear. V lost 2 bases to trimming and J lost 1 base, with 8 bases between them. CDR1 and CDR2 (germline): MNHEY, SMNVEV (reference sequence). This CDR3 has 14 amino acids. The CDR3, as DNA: TGTGCCAGCAGTTTACCGGGAGCGAACACTGAAGCTTTCTTT. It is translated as CASSLPGANTEAFF.

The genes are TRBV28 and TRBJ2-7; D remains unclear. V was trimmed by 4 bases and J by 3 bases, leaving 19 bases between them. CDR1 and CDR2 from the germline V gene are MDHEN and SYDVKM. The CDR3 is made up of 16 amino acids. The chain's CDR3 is CASSSSGSRKNYEQYF. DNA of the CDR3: TGTGCCAGCAGTTCCTCTGGTTCTCGGAAAAACTACGAGCAGTACTTC.

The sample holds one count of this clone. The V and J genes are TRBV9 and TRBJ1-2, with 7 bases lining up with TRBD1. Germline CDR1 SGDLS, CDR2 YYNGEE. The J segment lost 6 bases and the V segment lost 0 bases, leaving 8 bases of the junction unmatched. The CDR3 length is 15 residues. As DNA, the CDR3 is TGTGCCAGCAGCGTAGAGGGGGCTTTGTCCCATGGCTACACCTTC. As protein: CASSVEGALSHGYTF.

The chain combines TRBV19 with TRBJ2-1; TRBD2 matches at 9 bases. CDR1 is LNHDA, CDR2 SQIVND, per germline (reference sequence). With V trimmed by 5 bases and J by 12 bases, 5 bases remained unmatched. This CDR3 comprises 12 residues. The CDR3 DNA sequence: TGTGCCAGTAGTGCGGGGGGGGACTTGCAGTTCTTC. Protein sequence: CASSAGGDLQFF.

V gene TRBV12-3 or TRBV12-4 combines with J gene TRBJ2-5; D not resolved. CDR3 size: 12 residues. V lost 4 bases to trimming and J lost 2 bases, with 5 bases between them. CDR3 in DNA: TGTGCCAGCAGTTCAGAACAAGAGACCCAGTACTTC. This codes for CASSSEQETQYF.

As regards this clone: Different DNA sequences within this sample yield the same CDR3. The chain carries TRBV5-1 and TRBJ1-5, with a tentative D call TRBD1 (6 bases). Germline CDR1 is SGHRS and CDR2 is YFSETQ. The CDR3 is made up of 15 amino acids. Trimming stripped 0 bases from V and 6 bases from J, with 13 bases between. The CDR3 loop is CASSLEGGAGQPQHF. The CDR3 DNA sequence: TGCGCCAGCAGCTTGGAGGGGGGGGCAGGTCAGCCCCAGCATTTT.

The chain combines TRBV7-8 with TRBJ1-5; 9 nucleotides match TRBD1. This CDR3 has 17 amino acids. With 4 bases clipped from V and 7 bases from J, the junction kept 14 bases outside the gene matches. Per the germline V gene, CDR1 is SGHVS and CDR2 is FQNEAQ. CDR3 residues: CASSSPPGQGIGQPQHF. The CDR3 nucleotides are TGTGCCAGCAGCTCCCCTCCTGGACAGGGGATAGGGCAGCCCCAGCATTTT.

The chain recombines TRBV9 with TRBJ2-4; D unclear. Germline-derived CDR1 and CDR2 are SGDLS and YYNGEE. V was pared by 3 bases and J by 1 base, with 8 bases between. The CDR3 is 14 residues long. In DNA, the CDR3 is TGTGCCAGCAGCGGCGTCGGCGCCAAAAACATTCAGTACTTC. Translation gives CASSGVGAKNIQYF.

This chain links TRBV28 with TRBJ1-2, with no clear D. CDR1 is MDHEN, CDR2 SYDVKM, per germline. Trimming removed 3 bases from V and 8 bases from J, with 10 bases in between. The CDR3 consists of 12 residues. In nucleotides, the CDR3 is TGTGCCAGCAGTTTCCCTCTGGGAGGCTACACCTTC. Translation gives CASSFPLGGYTF.

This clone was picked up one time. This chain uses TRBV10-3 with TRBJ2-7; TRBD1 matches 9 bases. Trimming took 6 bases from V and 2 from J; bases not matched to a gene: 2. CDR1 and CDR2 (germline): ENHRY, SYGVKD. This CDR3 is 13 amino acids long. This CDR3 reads CAIRGQGTYEQYF. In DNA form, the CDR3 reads TGTGCCATCAGGGGACAGGGTACCTACGAGCAGTACTTC.

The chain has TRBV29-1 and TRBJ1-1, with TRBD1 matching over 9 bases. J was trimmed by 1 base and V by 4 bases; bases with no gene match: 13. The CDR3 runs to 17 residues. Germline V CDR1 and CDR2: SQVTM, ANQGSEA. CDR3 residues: CSVANPGQGYGNTEAFF. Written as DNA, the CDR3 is TGCAGCGTTGCTAACCCGGGACAGGGTTACGGGAACACTGAAGCTTTCTTT.

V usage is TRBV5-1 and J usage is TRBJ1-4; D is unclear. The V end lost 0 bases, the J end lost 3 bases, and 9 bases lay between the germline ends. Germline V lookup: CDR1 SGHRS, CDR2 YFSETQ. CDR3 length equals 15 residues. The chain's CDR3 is CASSLAAVANEKLFF. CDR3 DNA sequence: TGCGCCAGCAGCTTGGCAGCGGTTGCTAATGAAAAACTGTTTTTT. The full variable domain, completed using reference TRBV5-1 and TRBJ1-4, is KAGVTQTPRYLIKTRGQQVTLSCSPISGHRSVSWYQQTPGQGLQFLFEYFSETQRNKGNFPGRFSGRQFSNSRSEMNVSTLELGDSALYLCASSLAAVANEKLFFGSGTQLSVL.

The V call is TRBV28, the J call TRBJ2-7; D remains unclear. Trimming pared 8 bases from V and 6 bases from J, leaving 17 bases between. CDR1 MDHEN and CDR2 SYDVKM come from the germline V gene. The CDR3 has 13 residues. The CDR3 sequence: CASQVVALPEQYF. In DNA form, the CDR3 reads TGTGCCAGCCAGGTAGTCGCTCTTCCCGAGCAGTACTTC.

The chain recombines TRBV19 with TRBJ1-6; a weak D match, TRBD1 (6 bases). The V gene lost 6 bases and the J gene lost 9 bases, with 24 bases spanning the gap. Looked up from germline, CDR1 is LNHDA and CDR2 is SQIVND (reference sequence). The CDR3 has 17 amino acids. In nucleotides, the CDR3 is TGTGCCAGTAGATACATGGGGGGCCCGGTGAGGGGTTCACCCCTCCACTTT. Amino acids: CASRYMGGPVRGSPLHF.